These 7 T cell receptor beta chains originate from one sample sequenced in a study of cytomegalovirus exposure and HLA in healthy donors. The PCR had 60 Vbeta and 13 Jbeta primers. The data were produced by immunoSEQ multiplex PCR, yet TCRdb's version contains in-frame clones alone and is incomplete. The sample lists 100,000 or so clones, around 80% occurring once. The sample consisted of PBMCs. The receptors stem from a man in his late teens or twenties in good health and CMV-seronegative.

This clone was detected a few times. The rearrangement links TRBV5-1 to TRBJ2-7; 9 positions match TRBD1. V lost 7 bases to trimming and J lost 3 bases; unmatched junction nucleotides: 14. Germline V gene lookup returns CDR1 SGHRS and CDR2 YFSETQ. The CDR3 totals 16 residues. The CDR3 DNA follows: TGCGCCAGCCATCAAGCCCCGGGACAGGGTTACTACGAGCAGTACTTC. Translation gives CASHQAPGQGYYEQYF.

CDR3 nucleotide sequence: TGCGCCAGCAGTGTCTACGGGCCTGGGGCCACAGATACGCAGTATTTT. The encoded protein is CASSVYGPGATDTQYF. This chain joins TRBV10-1 and TRBJ2-3, with D possibly TRBD1 on 5 matching bases. The CDR3 totals 16 residues. The V and J ends lost 4 bases and 2 bases respectively, with 16 bases between them. Germline V gene lookup returns CDR1 WNHNN and CDR2 SYGVQD (reference sequence).

The chain couples TRBV6-5 to TRBJ2-2; 9 bases map to TRBD1. The V gene end was trimmed by 2 bases and the J gene end by 5 bases; junction bases not matched to a gene: 3. The CDR3 runs 15 residues. Germline assignment: CDR1 MNHEY and CDR2 SVGAGI. CDR3 loop: CASSYGQGRTGELFF. CDR3 in DNA: TGTGCCAGCAGTTACGGACAGGGGCGGACCGGGGAGCTGTTTTTT.

The chain couples TRBV5-6 to TRBJ1-2; D is unclear. The ends were cut back, 7 bases at V and 3 bases at J, with 4 bases in the middle. CDR1 is SGHDT, CDR2 YYEEEE, per germline. The CDR3 has 10 residues. The CDR3 nucleotides are TGTGCCAGCCCTGACTATGGCTACACCTTC. As protein: CASPDYGYTF.

This clone has a single count. V is TRBV4-3 and J is TRBJ2-1; possibly TRBD2 for D (5 bases). Trimming pared 1 base from V and 5 bases from J, leaving 15 bases between. CDR3 size: 16 residues. The germline gives CDR1 LGHNA, CDR2 YSLEER. CDR3 sequence reads: CASSQVSFPGNNEQFF. CDR3 nucleotides: TGCGCCAGCAGCCAAGTTAGCTTTCCGGGAAACAATGAGCAGTTCTTC.

The gene calls are TRBV7-2 and TRBJ2-7; 8 nucleotides align to TRBD2. The junction had 3 bases not matched to a gene; V was cut back by 2 bases and J by 0 bases. The CDR3 is made up of 15 amino acids. Germline-derived CDR1 and CDR2 are SGHTA and FQGNSA. CDR3 loop: CASSLSLAGSYEQYF. CDR3 nucleotide sequence: TGTGCCAGCAGCTTATCCCTAGCGGGCTCCTACGAGCAGTACTTC.

The gene calls are TRBV12-5 and TRBJ1-1, with D perhaps matching TRBD1 (5 bases). CDR1 is LGHNT and CDR2 is FRNRAP in the germline V gene. The ends were cut back, 5 bases at V and 0 bases at J, with 13 bases in the middle. The CDR3 extends over 15 amino acids. The CDR3 reads CASGAGRPMNTEAFF. The CDR3 nucleotides are TGTGCTAGTGGTGCGGGACGGCCCATGAACACTGAAGCTTTCTTT. Complete variable domain (other parts from reference TRBV12-5 and TRBJ1-1): DARVTQTPRHKVTEMGQEVTMRCQPILGHNTVFWYRQTMMQGLELLAYFRNRAPLDDSGMPKDRFSAEMPDATLATLKIQPSEPRDSAVYFCASGAGRPMNTEAFFGQGTRLTVV.